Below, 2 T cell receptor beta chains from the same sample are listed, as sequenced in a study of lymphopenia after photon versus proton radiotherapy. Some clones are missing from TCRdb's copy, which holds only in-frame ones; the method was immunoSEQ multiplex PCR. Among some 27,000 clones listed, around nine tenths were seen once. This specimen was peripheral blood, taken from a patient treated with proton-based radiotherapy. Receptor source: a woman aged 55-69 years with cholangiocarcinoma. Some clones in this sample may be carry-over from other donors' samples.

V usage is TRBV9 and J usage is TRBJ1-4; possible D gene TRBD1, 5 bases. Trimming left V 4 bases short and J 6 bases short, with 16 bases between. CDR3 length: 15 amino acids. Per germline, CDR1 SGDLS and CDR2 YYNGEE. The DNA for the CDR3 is TGTGCCAGCAGCCTAGGAGTCAGGGTGTATGAAAAACTGTTTTTT. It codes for CASSLGVRVYEKLFF.

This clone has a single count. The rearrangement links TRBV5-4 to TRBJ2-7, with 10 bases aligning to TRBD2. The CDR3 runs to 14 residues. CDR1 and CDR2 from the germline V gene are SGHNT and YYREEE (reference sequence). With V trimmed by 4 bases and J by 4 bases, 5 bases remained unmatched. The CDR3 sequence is CASSQGLAVYEQYF. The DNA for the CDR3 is TGTGCCAGCAGCCAAGGACTAGCGGTATACGAGCAGTACTTC. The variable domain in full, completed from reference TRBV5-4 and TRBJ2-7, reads ETGVTQSPTHLIKTRGQQVTLRCSSQSGHNTVSWYQQALGQGPQFIFQYYREEENGRGNFPPRFSGLQFPNYSSELNVNALELDDSALYLCASSQGLAVYEQYFGPGTRLTVT.